This entry lists 23 T cell receptor beta chains sequenced from one sample in a study of cytomegalovirus exposure and HLA in healthy donors. In the PCR, 60 Vbeta and 13 Jbeta primers were used. Profiled with immunoSEQ multiplex PCR; TCRdb holds only in-frame clones, not every one. The sample holds 100,000 to 150,000 clones. Input material: PBMCs. These receptors all come from a man younger than 35 in good health and CMV-seronegative.

The chain joins TRBV10-2 to TRBJ1-5, with D perhaps matching TRBD1 (5 bases). CDR1 and CDR2 (germline): WSHSY, SAAADI. The germline V and J ends were trimmed by 10 bases and 0 bases, with 13 bases remaining between them. This CDR3 region has 14 residues. The CDR3 reads CATSRGGSNQPQHF. In nucleotides, the CDR3 is TGCGCCACCTCTAGGGGAGGTAGCAATCAGCCCCAGCATTTT.

J is TRBJ1-1 and V is TRBV6-1; D possibly corresponds to TRBD1 (6 bases). The CDR3 runs 14 residues. The germline CDR1 and CDR2 sequences are MNHNS and SASEGT. V was clipped by 7 bases and J by 1 base, with 13 bases between them. The CDR3 DNA is TGTGCCAGCAACAAATACAGGGAGAACACTGAAGCTTTCTTT. It specifies CASNKYRENTEAFF.

The V gene is TRBV6-5, the J gene TRBJ1-6; tentative D call: TRBD1 (6 bases). V lost 6 bases, J lost 9 bases, and 15 bases lay in between. The length of the CDR3 is 14 residues. Germline CDR1 is MNHEY and CDR2 is SVGAGI. CDR3 nucleotide sequence: TGTGCCAGCAGGCCCAGGACAGAGACTTCACCCCTCCACTTT. This encodes CASRPRTETSPLHF.

The gene calls are TRBV9 and TRBJ1-1, with D maybe TRBD1 (5 bases). Germline CDR1 and CDR2: SGDLS and YYNGEE. The CDR3 is 15 residues long. Trimming stripped 4 bases from V and 4 bases from J, with 17 bases between. The CDR3 bases are TGTGCCAGCAGCTATACAGGAGCGGGGGTCACTGAAGCTTTCTTT. Translating gives CASSYTGAGVTEAFF. Full variable domain (rest looked up from reference TRBV9 and TRBJ1-1): DSGVTQTPKHLITATGQRVTLRCSPRSGDLSVYWYQQSLDQGLQFLIQYYNGEERAKGNILERFSAQQFPDLHSELNLSSLELGDSALYFCASSYTGAGVTEAFFGQGTRLTVV.

The chain links TRBV7-2 to TRBJ2-1, with 7 positions matching TRBD1. Germline CDR1 SGHTA, CDR2 FQGNSA. The V gene end was trimmed by 1 base and the J gene end by 2 bases; junction bases not matched to a gene: 5. The CDR3 loop spans 16 amino acids. The CDR3 is CASSLDHRGTYNEQFF. The CDR3 DNA reads TGTGCCAGCAGCTTAGATCACAGGGGTACCTACAATGAGCAGTTCTTC.

J is TRBJ1-2 and V is TRBV9, with D perhaps matching TRBD1 (6 bases). Trimming took 6 bases from V and 4 from J, leaving 7 bases between them. CDR1 SGDLS and CDR2 YYNGEE come from the germline V gene. The CDR3 loop spans 11 amino acids. This CDR3 is CASTTGYGYTF. The CDR3 DNA is TGTGCCAGCACGACAGGCTATGGCTACACCTTC.

The chain has TRBV6-6 and TRBJ1-2; 7 nucleotides match TRBD1. The trim removed 2 bases at V and 8 bases at J, leaving 11 bases unmatched. This CDR3 is built from 15 residues. Germline V gene data show CDR1 as MNHNY and CDR2 as SVGAGI (reference sequence). The CDR3 spells CASSYTPVTGEGYTF. The CDR3 DNA sequence: TGTGCCAGCAGTTACACTCCGGTAACAGGGGAAGGCTACACCTTC.

The rearrangement uses TRBV19 and TRBJ2-7, with TRBD1 as a possible D gene (5 bases). V was cut by 5 bases and J by 4 bases, with 15 bases left in between. Germline V gives CDR1 LNHDA, CDR2 SQIVND (reference sequence). The CDR3 spans 14 residues. The CDR3, as DNA: TGTGCCAGTAGTGTGGGGCCCTCCGATTACGAGCAGTACTTC. Amino acids: CASSVGPSDYEQYF.

About this clone itself: The identical CDR3 is also encoded by other nucleotide sequences in the sample. V gene TRBV5-1 combines with J gene TRBJ2-7, with 10 bases fitting TRBD2. Germline assignment: CDR1 SGHRS and CDR2 YFSETQ. Germline trimming cut 2 bases from V and 2 bases from J; bases unmatched to any gene: 1. The CDR3 consists of 14 residues. The chain's CDR3 is CASSLAGGAYEQYF. CDR3 coding DNA: TGCGCCAGCAGCTTAGCGGGAGGGGCCTACGAGCAGTACTTC.

The chain uses TRBV7-8 and TRBJ2-5; 10 bases fit TRBD2. With 3 bases clipped from V and 9 bases from J, the junction kept 7 bases outside the gene matches. In germline, CDR1 is SGHVS, CDR2 FQNEAQ. CDR3 length equals 14 residues. CDR3 in DNA: TGTGCCAGCAGCTTCCGGACTAGCGGCACGTCCCAGTACTTC. Amino acids: CASSFRTSGTSQYF.

The rearrangement joins TRBV5-1 to TRBJ1-2; tentatively, D is TRBD1 (5 bases). Per the germline V gene, CDR1 is SGHRS and CDR2 is YFSETQ. This CDR3 has 13 residues. V was pared by 4 bases and J by 6 bases, with 13 bases between. The CDR3 DNA reads TGCGCCAGCAGCCCTATCCCAGGGAATGGCTACACCTTC. It is translated as CASSPIPGNGYTF.

CDR3 bases: TGTGCCAGCGGCCGGCGACAGGGGATGTACGGTGAGCAGTTCTTC. It translates to CASGRRQGMYGEQFF. V usage is TRBV6-1 and J usage is TRBJ2-1; 8 nucleotides match TRBD1. This CDR3 comprises 15 residues. J gave up 9 bases and V 8 bases, and 15 bases lay outside the gene matches. Per germline, CDR1 MNHNS and CDR2 SASEGT.

This sequence joins TRBV4-1 and TRBJ2-7; D is perhaps TRBD2 (7 bases). The V gene lost 4 bases and the J gene lost 3 bases, with 19 bases spanning the gap. Germline values: CDR1 MGHRA, CDR2 YSYEKL. CDR3 size: 16 residues. The CDR3 spells CASSRTTGGAYYEQYF. CDR3 DNA: TGCGCCAGCAGCCGGACCACTGGGGGGGCCTACTACGAGCAGTACTTC.

The chain has TRBV18 and TRBJ2-7, with unresolved D. Germline-derived CDR1 and CDR2 are KGHSH and LQKENI. CDR3 length equals 13 residues. The germline V and J ends were trimmed by 2 bases and 3 bases, with 8 bases remaining between them. The CDR3 here is CASSPRSDYEQYF. As DNA, the CDR3 is TGTGCCAGCTCACCAAGGAGCGACTACGAGCAGTACTTC.

The V and J genes are TRBV5-1 and TRBJ2-1, with TRBD1 matching 8 bases. The junction had 4 bases not matched to a gene; V was cut back by 2 bases and J by 0 bases. This CDR3 is 16 amino acids long. Looked up from germline, CDR1 is SGHRS and CDR2 is YFSETQ. CDR3 in DNA: TGCGCCAGCAGCTTAACAGGGGGTAGCTCCTACAATGAGCAGTTCTTC. Its translation: CASSLTGGSSYNEQFF.

The chain employs TRBV6-5 and TRBJ1-2; D is perhaps TRBD1 (5 bases). Germline CDR1 MNHEY, CDR2 SVGAGI. Trimming cost V 4 bases and J 5 bases, with 11 bases left between them. This CDR3 spans 13 amino acids. The CDR3, as DNA: TGTGCCAGCAGTTCGACAGCCCGTTATGGCTACACCTTC. Its protein is CASSSTARYGYTF.

The chain is built from TRBV25-1 and TRBJ1-1, with D possibly matching TRBD1 (6 bases). CDR3 size: 15 residues. Germline values: CDR1 MGHDK, CDR2 SYGVNS. V lost 3 bases to trimming and J lost 1 base, with 12 bases between them. CDR3 in amino acids: CASSDTLTGNTEAFF. The CDR3 nucleotides read TGTGCCAGCAGTGATACTTTGACAGGGAACACTGAAGCTTTCTTT.

CDR3 DNA sequence: TGTGCCTGGATGGGACAGACTTCTGGAAACACCATATATTTT. This sequence encodes CAWMGQTSGNTIYF. The chain is built from TRBV30 and TRBJ1-3, with 7 bases fitting TRBD1. This CDR3 has 14 residues. CDR1 and CDR2 from the germline V gene are GTSNPN and SVGIG (reference sequence). V gave up 4 bases and J gave up 1 base; unmatched junction bases: 4.

The V call is TRBV7-6, the J call TRBJ1-1, with D possibly being TRBD1 (6 bases). V lost 3 bases, J lost 1 base, and 12 bases lay in between. Germline lookup yields CDR1 SGHVS and CDR2 FNYEAQ. This CDR3 region has 15 residues. Here the CDR3 DNA reads TGTGCCAGCAGCTTCTTTCCAGGGGAGAACACTGAAGCTTTCTTT. Translation gives CASSFFPGENTEAFF. The entire variable domain, with the rest obtained from reference TRBV7-6 and TRBJ1-1, is as follows: GAGVSQSPRYKVTKRGQDVALRCDPISGHVSLYWYRQALGQGPEFLTYFNYEAQQDKSGLPNDRFSAERPEGSISTLTIQRTEQRDSAMYRCASSFFPGENTEAFFGQGTRLTVV.

As for this clone: A junction end diverges from the germline sequence, so it may reflect a read error. This chain joins TRBV5-6 and TRBJ1-3, with D unclear. CDR1 and CDR2 from the germline V gene are SGHDT and YYEEEE. The CDR3 loop spans 13 amino acids. The CDR3 loop reads CASILKGADTIYF. The CDR3 nucleotides are TGTGCCAGCATCTTGAAGGGAGCGGACACCATATATTTT.

The rearrangement uses TRBV29-1 and TRBJ1-2; D gene ambiguous. Germline V gene lookup returns CDR1 SQVTM and CDR2 ANQGSEA. V lost 4 bases and J lost 4, with 13 bases in between. This CDR3 has 13 amino acids. The CDR3 region is CSVGEGSGYGYTF. In DNA, the CDR3 is TGCAGCGTTGGGGAGGGATCGGGCTATGGCTACACCTTC. Supplemented by reference TRBV29-1 and TRBJ1-2, the full variable domain reads SAVISQKPSRDICQRGTSLTIQCQVDSQVTMMFWYRQQPGQSLTLIATANQGSEATYESGFVIDKFPISRPNLTFSTLTVSNMSPEDSSIYLCSVGEGSGYGYTFGSGTRLTVV.

This chain links TRBV2 with TRBJ1-5; D not certain. The germline V gene encodes CDR1 SNHLY and CDR2 FYNNEI. V dropped 5 bases and J dropped 6 bases, with 14 bases sitting between them. The CDR3 extends over 14 amino acids. DNA of the CDR3: TGTGCCAGCAGTTTGGCTCAGGTCGGTCAGCCCCAGCATTTT. It specifies CASSLAQVGQPQHF.

The gene calls are TRBV10-2 and TRBJ2-1, with 13 bases matching TRBD2. This CDR3 is built from 18 residues. Germline CDR1 reads WSHSY; CDR2 reads SAAADI. J gave up 8 bases and V 2 bases, and 12 bases lay outside the gene matches. Written as DNA, the CDR3 is TGCGCCAGCAGTGAGGCCATCTTACTAGCGGGGGGGCGTGATGAGCAGTTCTTC. Amino acids: CASSEAILLAGGRDEQFF.